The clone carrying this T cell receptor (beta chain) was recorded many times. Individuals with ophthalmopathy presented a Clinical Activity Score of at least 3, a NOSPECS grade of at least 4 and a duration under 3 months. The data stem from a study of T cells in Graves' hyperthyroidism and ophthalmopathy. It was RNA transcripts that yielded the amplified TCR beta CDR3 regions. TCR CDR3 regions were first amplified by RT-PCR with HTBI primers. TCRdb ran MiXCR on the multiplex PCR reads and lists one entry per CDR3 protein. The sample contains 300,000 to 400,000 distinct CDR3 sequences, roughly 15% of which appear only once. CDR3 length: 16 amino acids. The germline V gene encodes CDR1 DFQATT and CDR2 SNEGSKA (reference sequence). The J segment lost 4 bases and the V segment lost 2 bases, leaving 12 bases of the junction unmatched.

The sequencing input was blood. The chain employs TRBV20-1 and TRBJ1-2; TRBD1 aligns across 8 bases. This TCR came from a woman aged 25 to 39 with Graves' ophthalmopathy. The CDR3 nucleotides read TGCAGTGCTAGACTTCAGGACAGGGCCGATAGCTATGGCTACACCTTC. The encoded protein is CSARLQDRADSYGYTF.